This T cell receptor beta chain was sequenced during a study of shared clonotypes between healthy human individuals. Authors' methods: Junction-only sequences without quality scores were provided by ImmunoSEQ, so filtering was different. Clones were sequenced by immunoSEQ multiplex PCR, and TCRdb holds only the in-frame ones, with some missing. The DNA gave D and trimming, while V, J and clone size come from that table. The sample lists hundreds of thousands of clones, roughly 73% occurring once. The CDR3 consists of 14 residues. The V end lost 4 bases, the J end lost 4 bases, and 8 bases lay between the germline ends. The germline V gene encodes CDR1 MDHEN and CDR2 SYDVKM.

The TCR was taken from a woman aged 25 to 39 in good health. V usage is TRBV28 and J usage is TRBJ2-6, with D hard to call. The specimen sequenced was memory CD4+ T cells sorted from blood. The subset here: CD45RA-negative fraction. CDR3 in amino acids: CASSSRMGANVLTF. The CDR3 DNA sequence: TGTGCCAGCAGTTCCCGAATGGGGGCCAACGTCCTGACTTTC.